This TCR beta chain originates from a study of post-analysis software for immune sequencing data. Study-wide findings and caveats: Roughly 5 TRBV segments occurring more often in patients than controls included TRBV5-6, TRBV5-1 and TRBV20-1.

Researchers reported that TCR beta cDNA libraries carried unique molecular identifiers. It was from roughly 1 to 10 million T cells that some 460,000 cDNA molecules came. Each CDR3 protein gets one entry after TCRdb re-called the PCR reads with MiXCR. The sample comprises some 260,000 distinct CDR3 sequences, 36% of which are singletons, and around 5% rests with the top ten. V gave up 3 bases and J gave up 2 bases, with 3 bases separating them. The CDR3 loop spans 12 amino acids. There are many counts of this clonotype. Its antigen is undetermined. The rearrangement joins TRBV12-3 or TRBV12-4 to TRBJ2-3; D unresolved. The clonotype originates from a girl aged 10-17 years with multiple sclerosis. Sequencing used blood. The CDR3: CASSFLTDTQYF. In DNA form, the CDR3 reads TGTGCCAGCAGTTTCCTCACAGATACGCAGTATTTT.